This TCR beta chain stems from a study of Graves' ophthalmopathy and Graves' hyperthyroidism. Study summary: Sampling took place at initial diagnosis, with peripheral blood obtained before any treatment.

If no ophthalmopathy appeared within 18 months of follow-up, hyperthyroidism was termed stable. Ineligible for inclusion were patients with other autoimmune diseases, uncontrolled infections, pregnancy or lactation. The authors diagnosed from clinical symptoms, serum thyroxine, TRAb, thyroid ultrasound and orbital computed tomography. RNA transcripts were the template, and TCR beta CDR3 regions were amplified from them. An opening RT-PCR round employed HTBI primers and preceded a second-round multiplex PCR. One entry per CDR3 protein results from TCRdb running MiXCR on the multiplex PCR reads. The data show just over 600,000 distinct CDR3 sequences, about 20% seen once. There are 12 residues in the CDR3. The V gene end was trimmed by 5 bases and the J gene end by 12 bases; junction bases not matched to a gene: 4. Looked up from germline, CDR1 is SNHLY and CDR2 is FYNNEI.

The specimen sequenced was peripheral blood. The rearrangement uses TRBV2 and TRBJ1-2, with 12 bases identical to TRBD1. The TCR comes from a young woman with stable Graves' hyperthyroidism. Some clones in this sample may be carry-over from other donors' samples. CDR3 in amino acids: CASSRDRGRNTF. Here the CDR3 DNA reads TGTGCCAGCAGTAGGGACAGGGGGCGCAACACCTTC.